This TCR beta chain was obtained from a study of blood T cell repertoires in COVID-19. Original processing notes: Reference gene primer amplification yielded estimated nucleated cell counts. Generated by immunoSEQ multiplex PCR, the TCRdb table keeps only in-frame clones and is missing some. V, J and clone size are taken as reported in that table, and D and trimming were inferred from the DNA itself. The repertoire holds approximately 170,000 clones, with roughly 81% as singletons. This clonotype was obtained from a man aged 35 to 55 who had recovered from COVID-19. Sequenced input: peripheral blood.

The CDR3 loop is CASRDSDTGELFF. CDR3 nucleotides: TGTGCCAGCAGGGACAGCGACACCGGGGAGCTGTTTTTT. The chain uses TRBV27 and TRBJ2-2; D is perhaps TRBD1 (6 bases). This CDR3 is built from 13 residues. Trimming took off 6 bases at V and 3 bases at J, with 8 bases between the two ends. The germline gives CDR1 MNHEY, CDR2 SMNVEV (reference sequence).